This T cell receptor beta chain derives from a study of CXCR3-negative and CXCR3-positive naive CD8 T cells. CDR3 length equals 13 residues. From germline, CDR1 is SGHRS and CDR2 YFSETQ. UMI-labeled 5' RACE TRB cDNA libraries were prepared from the cells. TCRdb reanalyzed the 5' RACE reads and collapses them to one entry per CDR3 protein, without DNA. The ten top clones account for over 1.5%, within a sample of 70,000 to 95,000 distinct CDR3 sequences. On this clonotype: The antigen is unknown.

General study results and limits: The study found comparably high diversity in both naive subsets and much lower diversity in memory CD8+ cells.

The TCR was taken from a human donor in good health. Some clones in this sample may be carry-over from other donors' samples. The sequenced material came from naive CXCR3- CD8+ T cells from blood. Subset denoted: CD45RO-CCR7+CD27+CD95- naive CD8+ T cells lacking CXCR3 (TNR3-). This chain connects TRBV5-1 to TRBJ1-2; lacking DNA, the TRBD1 call made by TCRdb goes unchecked. The CDR3 loop reads CASSTGQRYGYTF.